This T cell receptor beta chain was retrieved from a study of blood T cell repertoires in COVID-19. Trimming took off 6 bases at V and 2 bases at J, with 14 bases between the two ends. This CDR3 has 14 residues. Germline V CDR1 and CDR2: MNHEY, SMNVEV (reference sequence). The repertoire was sequenced with immunoSEQ multiplex PCR; TCRdb's copy has only in-frame clones and lacks some. The sample includes some 250,000 clones, under 90% of them seen just once. The source of this sequence is a man in his fifties or sixties with acute or convalescent COVID-19. Sequenced: peripheral blood. This chain connects TRBV27 to TRBJ2-7; D may be TRBD1 (6 bases). The CDR3 region has the DNA TGTGCCAGCAGACCCCACAGGGACCCCTACGAGCAGTACTTC. It encodes CASRPHRDPYEQYF.